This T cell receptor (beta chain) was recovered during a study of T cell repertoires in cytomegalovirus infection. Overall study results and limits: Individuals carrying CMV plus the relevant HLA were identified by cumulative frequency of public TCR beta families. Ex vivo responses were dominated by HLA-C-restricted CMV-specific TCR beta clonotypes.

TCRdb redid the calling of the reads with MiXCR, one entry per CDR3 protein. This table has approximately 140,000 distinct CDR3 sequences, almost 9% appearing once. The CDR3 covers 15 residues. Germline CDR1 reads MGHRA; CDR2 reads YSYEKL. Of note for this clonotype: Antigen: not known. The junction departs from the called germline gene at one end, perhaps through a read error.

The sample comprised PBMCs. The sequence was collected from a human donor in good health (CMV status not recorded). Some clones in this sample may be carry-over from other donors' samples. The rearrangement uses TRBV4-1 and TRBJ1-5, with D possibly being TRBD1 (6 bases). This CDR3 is CASSQEGTSDQPQHF. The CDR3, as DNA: TGTGCCAGCAGCCAAGAAGGGACAAGCGATCAGCCCCAGCATTTT.